This record looks at one TCR beta chain sequence and its context. Clones were sequenced by immunoSEQ multiplex PCR, and TCRdb holds only the in-frame ones, with some missing. The table includes 45,000 to 60,000 clones, around nine tenths detected once. These data are taken from a study of T cell changes during pregnancy in multiple sclerosis. V was pared by 5 bases and J by 3 bases, with 5 bases of the junction left unmatched. Germline-derived CDR1 and CDR2 are PRHDT and FYEKMQ (reference sequence). The CDR3 has 14 residues. This rearrangement joins TRBV13 to TRBJ1-1, with 8 bases that match TRBD1. The TCR was taken from a female donor with multiple sclerosis, enrolled in a pregnancy study. Sequenced here: CD8+ T cells from peripheral blood mononuclear cells, sampled before pregnancy. The CDR3 is CASSRRGRDTEAFF. CDR3 nucleotides: TGTGCCAGCAGCCGCAGGGGGCGAGACACTGAAGCTTTCTTT.